These 23 T cell receptor beta chains came from one sample sequenced in a study of cytotoxic CD8 clonotypes in ibrutinib-treated CLL. Produced via immunoSEQ multiplex PCR; TCRdb's table is partial and in-frame only. The sample holds roughly 150,000 clones, more than 75% seen once. This sample comprised PBMCs, obtained after 24 months of ibrutinib treatment. All receptors come from a human donor with chronic lymphocytic leukemia.

This clone turned up a few times. The chain recombines TRBV4-1 with TRBJ2-5; D remains unclear. There are 14 residues in the CDR3. V lost 0 bases, J lost 5 bases, and 10 bases lay in between. Germline CDR1 is MGHRA and CDR2 is YSYEKL. The DNA of the CDR3 is TGCGCCAGCAGCCAAGATGGGCGAGAGGAGACCCAGTACTTC. Amino acid sequence: CASSQDGREETQYF.

A few counts support this clone. The rearrangement uses TRBV18 and TRBJ1-5; D unclear. Germline V gene data show CDR1 as KGHSH and CDR2 as LQKENI. CDR3 length equals 13 residues. The V and J ends lost 3 bases and 5 bases respectively, with 8 bases between them. The CDR3 bases are TGTGCCAGCTCACCTATGGGAGATCAGCCCCAGCATTTT. Translation gives CASSPMGDQPQHF.

The table lists this clone with a few counts. This chain links TRBV5-1 with TRBJ2-5, with TRBD1 matching 10 bases. V was pared by 4 bases and J by 5 bases, with 14 bases of the junction left unmatched. This CDR3 spans 17 amino acids. Germline CDR1 is SGHRS and CDR2 is YFSETQ. The CDR3 nucleotides are TGCGCCAGCAGCGAGACCACCCCGGGACAGGGGATCGAGACCCAGTACTTC. Protein product: CASSETTPGQGIETQYF. The whole variable domain, filled in from reference TRBV5-1 and TRBJ2-5, reads KAGVTQTPRYLIKTRGQQVTLSCSPISGHRSVSWYQQTPGQGLQFLFEYFSETQRNKGNFPGRFSGRQFSNSRSEMNVSTLELGDSALYLCASSETTPGQGIETQYFGPGTRLLVL.

The rearrangement joins TRBV5-6 to TRBJ2-6, with D possibly called TRBD1 or TRBD2 (6 bases each). V was cut by 1 base and J by 12 bases, with 11 bases left in between. Germline lookup yields CDR1 SGHDT and CDR2 YYEEEE. The CDR3 sequence is 13 residues long. The CDR3 spells CASSLMGGGVLTF. CDR3 nucleotide sequence: TGTGCCAGCAGCTTGATGGGGGGCGGCGTCCTGACTTTC.

This clone has only one observation. CDR3 nucleotide sequence: TGTGCCACGACAGGGGTGGGGACTGAAGCTTTCTTT. It yields the protein CATTGVGTEAFF. The chain carries TRBV10-3 and TRBJ1-1, with TRBD1 identical over 8 bases. This CDR3 has 12 amino acids. Germline V gene sequence: CDR1 ENHRY, CDR2 SYGVKD. The J segment lost 5 bases and the V segment lost 10 bases, leaving 6 bases of the junction unmatched.

In its sample, this clone ranks as medium-sized. The genes are TRBV2 and TRBJ1-6, with D uncertain. In germline, CDR1 is SNHLY, CDR2 FYNNEI. CDR3 length: 14 amino acids. V was cut by 5 bases and J by 13 bases, with 18 bases left in between. The CDR3 DNA reads TGTGCCAGCAGTCCCACTAGTTCTGGGTCTCCCCTCCACTTT. It specifies CASSPTSSGSPLHF.

CDR3 protein: CASSLGDSLYGYTF. The CDR3 DNA is TGTGCCAGCAGTTTGGGGGACAGTCTCTATGGCTACACCTTC. The chain carries TRBV28 and TRBJ1-2; 7 positions match TRBD1. The germline CDR1 and CDR2 sequences are MDHEN and SYDVKM. The CDR3 spans 14 residues. Trimming took 3 bases from V and 4 from J; bases not matched to a gene: 5.

The rearrangement joins TRBV28 to TRBJ2-7; D is uncertain. The germline V gene has CDR1 MDHEN and CDR2 SYDVKM. The CDR3 loop spans 12 amino acids. V lost 3 bases and J 3 bases, leaving 6 bases between the germline ends. CDR3 DNA: TGTGCCAGCAGTTTCGCCATCTACGAGCAGTACTTC. This gives the protein CASSFAIYEQYF.

CDR3 sequence (DNA): TGTGCCAGCAGTGACAGGGTTGGCAGCAATCAGCCCCAGCATTTT. This gives the protein CASSDRVGSNQPQHF. The gene calls are TRBV2 and TRBJ1-5; tentatively, D is TRBD1 (5 bases). Trimming removed 3 bases at V and 1 base at J, with 10 bases between. This CDR3 spans 15 amino acids. In germline, CDR1 is SNHLY, CDR2 FYNNEI.

This clone was seen more than once but under ten times. The V gene is TRBV27, the J gene TRBJ1-5; 8 bases are a match to TRBD1. The V and J ends lost 4 bases and 5 bases, in that order; junction bases with no gene match: 7. The CDR3 totals 15 residues. Germline values: CDR1 MNHEY, CDR2 SMNVEV (reference sequence). The CDR3 sequence is CASSSATGADQPQHF. In DNA, the CDR3 is TGTGCCAGCAGTTCAGCGACAGGGGCCGATCAGCCCCAGCATTTT.

The genes are TRBV18 and TRBJ1-1; D is unclear. V was shortened by 0 bases and J by 0 bases, with 8 bases between the two germline ends. Germline loops: CDR1 KGHSH, CDR2 LQKENI. The CDR3 spans 15 residues. The CDR3 loop is CASSPPASLNTEAFF. CDR3 sequence (DNA): TGTGCCAGCTCACCACCGGCCAGCCTGAACACTGAAGCTTTCTTT. Combining the CDR3 with reference TRBV18 and TRBJ1-1 gives the whole variable domain NAGVMQNPRHLVRRRGQEARLRCSPMKGHSHVYWYRQLPEEGLKFMVYLQKENIIDESGMPKERFSAEFPKEGPSILRIQQVVRGDSAAYFCASSPPASLNTEAFFGQGTRLTVV.

This sequence joins TRBV6-5 and TRBJ1-1; D unclear. The CDR3 spans 13 residues. CDR1 and CDR2 from the germline V gene are MNHEY and SVGAGI. V lost 5 bases and J lost 1, with 8 bases in between. DNA for the CDR3: TGTGCCAGCAGTCGGGATCCGAACACTGAAGCTTTCTTT. Amino acids: CASSRDPNTEAFF.

The chain is built from TRBV19 and TRBJ1-2; tentatively, D is TRBD1 (6 bases). The CDR3 contains 13 residues. Germline CDR1 and CDR2: LNHDA and SQIVND (reference sequence). The germline V and J ends were trimmed by 3 bases and 4 bases, with 9 bases remaining between them. The DNA of the CDR3 is TGTGCCAGTAGTATGGAGGGGGGCTATGGCTACACCTTC. Amino acids: CASSMEGGYGYTF.

This clone has a single count. The chain uses TRBV19 and TRBJ1-5; weak D call: TRBD1 (6 bases). Deletions cut 6 bases from V and 4 bases from J, with 10 bases between. In germline, CDR1 is LNHDA, CDR2 SQIVND (reference sequence). The CDR3 loop spans 13 amino acids. The CDR3 sequence: CASRIGQNQPQHF. The CDR3 DNA is TGTGCCAGTAGGATTGGACAGAATCAGCCCCAGCATTTT. The entire variable domain, with the rest obtained from reference TRBV19 and TRBJ1-5, is as follows: DGGITQSPKYLFRKEGQNVTLSCEQNLNHDAMYWYRQDPGQGLRLIYYSQIVNDFQKGDIAEGYSVSREKKESFPLTVTSAQKNPTAFYLCASRIGQNQPQHFGDGTRLSIL.

The chain carries TRBV7-2 and TRBJ1-1; maybe TRBD1 (5 bases). V gave up 7 bases and J gave up 5 bases, with 11 bases separating them. This CDR3 region has 12 residues. Germline V gene lookup returns CDR1 SGHTA and CDR2 FQGNSA. The CDR3 protein is CASTPGGTEAFF. CDR3 sequence (DNA): TGTGCCAGCACCCCTGGGGGGACTGAAGCTTTCTTT.

The rearrangement uses TRBV28 and TRBJ1-4; possibly TRBD1 for D (6 bases). The V end was cut by 5 bases, the J end by 5 bases, with 21 bases between. CDR3 length: 17 amino acids. Germline V gives CDR1 MDHEN, CDR2 SYDVKM. The CDR3 sequence: CASSRPAGGGPNEKLFF. In DNA form, the CDR3 reads TGTGCCAGCAGTCGCCCTGCGGGGGGCGGGCCAAATGAAAAACTGTTTTTT.

This clone has at least ten counts. The gene calls are TRBV19 and TRBJ1-2; no definite D call. This CDR3 spans 13 amino acids. In germline, CDR1 is LNHDA, CDR2 SQIVND (reference sequence). V lost 7 bases, J lost 4 bases, and 13 bases lay in between. The CDR3 loop is CASTWTGGYGYTF. CDR3 in DNA: TGTGCCAGTACCTGGACGGGAGGCTATGGCTACACCTTC.

This clone was counted only a few times. This chain uses TRBV4-3 with TRBJ1-1; 8 bases are a match to TRBD1. V lost 4 bases to trimming and J lost 5 bases; unmatched junction nucleotides: 6. The CDR3 length is 14 residues. The germline V gene encodes CDR1 LGHNA and CDR2 YSLEER. The CDR3 coding sequence is TGCGCCAGCAGCCCGGACAGGGTAGGGACTGAAGCTTTCTTT. It codes for CASSPDRVGTEAFF.

The J gene is TRBJ1-2, the V gene TRBV6-5; TRBD1 is a possible D gene (5 bases). The CDR3 has 15 amino acids. Germline assignment: CDR1 MNHEY and CDR2 SVGAGI. V was trimmed by 0 bases and J by 2 bases, leaving 10 bases between them. In nucleotides, the CDR3 is TGTGCCAGCAGTTACTCCCTCGGGGGGAACTATGGCTACACCTTC. Translation: CASSYSLGGNYGYTF.

The rearrangement joins TRBV7-8 to TRBJ2-7; D call uncertain. Trimming took off 1 base at V and 3 bases at J, with 10 bases between the two ends. Germline assignment: CDR1 SGHVS and CDR2 FQNEAQ. The CDR3 is 14 residues long. The CDR3 DNA follows: TGTGCCAGCAGCTTAGGCCCCGGCGACTACGAGCAGTACTTC. It codes for CASSLGPGDYEQYF.

The CDR3 DNA reads as TGTGCCAGCAGTTACTGGAAACAGGGTCTAGAGCAGTACTTC. This encodes CASSYWKQGLEQYF. This chain joins TRBV6-5 and TRBJ2-7; D is possibly TRBD1 (6 bases). CDR1 and CDR2 from the germline V gene are MNHEY and SVGAGI. The CDR3 contains 14 residues. With 1 base removed from V and 7 bases from J, the gap between germline ends came to 14 bases.

This clone was seen more than once but under ten times. V usage is TRBV27 and J usage is TRBJ1-1; tentative D call: TRBD1 (6 bases). Germline CDR1 reads MNHEY; CDR2 reads SMNVEV (reference sequence). Trimming cost V 5 bases and J 7 bases, with 14 bases left between them. This CDR3 spans 13 amino acids. Here the CDR3 reads CASSPDRGGEAFF. The CDR3 coding sequence is TGTGCCAGCAGTCCGGACCGAGGGGGTGAAGCTTTCTTT.

The chain recombines TRBV5-8 with TRBJ1-4; 7 positions agree with TRBD1. V lost 3 bases and J lost 0; bases outside the gene matches: 5. CDR1 is SGHTS, CDR2 YDEGEE, per germline. The CDR3 length is 16 residues. As DNA, the CDR3 is TGTGCCAGCAGCTCCGGGACAGCTGCAACTAATGAAAAACTGTTTTTT. The encoded protein is CASSSGTAATNEKLFF.